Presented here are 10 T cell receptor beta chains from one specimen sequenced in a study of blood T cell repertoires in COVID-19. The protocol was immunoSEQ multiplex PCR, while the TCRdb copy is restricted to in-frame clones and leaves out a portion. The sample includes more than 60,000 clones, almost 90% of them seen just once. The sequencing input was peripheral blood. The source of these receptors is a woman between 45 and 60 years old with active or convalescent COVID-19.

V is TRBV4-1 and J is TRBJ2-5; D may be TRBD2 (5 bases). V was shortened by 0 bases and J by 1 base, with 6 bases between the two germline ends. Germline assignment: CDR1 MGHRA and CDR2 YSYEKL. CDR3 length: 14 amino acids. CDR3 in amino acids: CASSQETTQETQYF. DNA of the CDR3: TGCGCCAGCAGCCAAGAGACTACCCAAGAGACCCAGTACTTC.

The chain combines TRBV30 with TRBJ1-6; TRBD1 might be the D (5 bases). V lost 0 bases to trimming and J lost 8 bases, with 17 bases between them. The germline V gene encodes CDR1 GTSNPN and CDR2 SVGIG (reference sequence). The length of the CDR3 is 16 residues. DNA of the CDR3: TGTGCCTGGAGTGTAGGATCGTCCCTAGGGGATTCACCCCTCCACTTT. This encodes CAWSVGSSLGDSPLHF.

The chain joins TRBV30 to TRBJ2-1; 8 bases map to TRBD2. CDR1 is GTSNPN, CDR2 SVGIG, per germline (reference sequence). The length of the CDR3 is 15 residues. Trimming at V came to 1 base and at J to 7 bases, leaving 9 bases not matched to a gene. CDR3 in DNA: TGTGCCTGGAGTGAGCGGGGGTTACGTGTGAATGAGCAGTTCTTC. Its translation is CAWSERGLRVNEQFF.

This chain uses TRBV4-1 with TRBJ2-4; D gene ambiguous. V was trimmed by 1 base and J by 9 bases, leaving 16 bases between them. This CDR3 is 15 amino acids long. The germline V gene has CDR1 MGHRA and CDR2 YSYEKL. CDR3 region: CASSQGTVFPTIQYF. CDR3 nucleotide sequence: TGCGCCAGCAGCCAAGGAACGGTCTTCCCCACCATTCAGTACTTC.

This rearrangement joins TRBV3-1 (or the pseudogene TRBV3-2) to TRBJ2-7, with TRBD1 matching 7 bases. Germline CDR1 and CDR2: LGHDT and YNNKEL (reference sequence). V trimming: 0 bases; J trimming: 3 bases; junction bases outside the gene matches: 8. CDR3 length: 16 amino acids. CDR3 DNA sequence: TGTGCCAGCAGCCAAGATACCGGGGACAGCTACTACGAGCAGTACTTC. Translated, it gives CASSQDTGDSYYEQYF.

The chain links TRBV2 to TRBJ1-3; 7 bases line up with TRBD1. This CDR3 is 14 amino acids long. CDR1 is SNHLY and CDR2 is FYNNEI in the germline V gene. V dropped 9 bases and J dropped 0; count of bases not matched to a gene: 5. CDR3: CARDRDSSGNTIYF. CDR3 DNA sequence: TGTGCCAGGGACCGGGACAGCTCTGGAAACACCATATATTTT.

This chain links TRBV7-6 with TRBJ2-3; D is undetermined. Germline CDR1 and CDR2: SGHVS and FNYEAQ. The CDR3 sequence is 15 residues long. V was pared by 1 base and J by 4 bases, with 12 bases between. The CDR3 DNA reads TGTGCCAGCAGCTTAGATTACAGTGTGGCAGATACGCAGTATTTT. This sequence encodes CASSLDYSVADTQYF.

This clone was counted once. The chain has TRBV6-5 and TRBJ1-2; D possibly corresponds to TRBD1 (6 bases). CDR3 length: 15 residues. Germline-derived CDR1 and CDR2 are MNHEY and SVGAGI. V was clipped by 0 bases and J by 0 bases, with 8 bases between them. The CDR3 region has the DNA TGTGCCAGCAGTTACTCGGGACAAACTAACTATGGCTACACCTTC. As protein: CASSYSGQTNYGYTF.

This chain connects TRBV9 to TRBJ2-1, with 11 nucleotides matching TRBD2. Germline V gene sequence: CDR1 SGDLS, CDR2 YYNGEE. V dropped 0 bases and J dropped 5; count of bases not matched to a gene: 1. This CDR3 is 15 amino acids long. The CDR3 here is CASSVEGLADNEQFF. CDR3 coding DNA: TGTGCCAGCAGCGTAGAGGGACTAGCGGACAATGAGCAGTTCTTC.

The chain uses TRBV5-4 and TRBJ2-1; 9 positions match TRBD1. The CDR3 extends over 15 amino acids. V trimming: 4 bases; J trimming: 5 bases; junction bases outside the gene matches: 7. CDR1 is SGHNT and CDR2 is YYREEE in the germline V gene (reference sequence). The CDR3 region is CASSGTGRSHNEQFF. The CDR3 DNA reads TGTGCCAGCAGCGGGACAGGGAGGTCCCACAATGAGCAGTTCTTC.